The rows below give T cell receptor beta chains drawn from one sample of a study of cytomegalovirus exposure and HLA in healthy donors. The table came from immunoSEQ multiplex PCR; TCRdb's copy has only in-frame clones and leaves some out. The sample has over 120,000 clones; around 75% are singletons. Source material: PBMCs. These receptors were taken from a woman aged 25 to 39 in good health and CMV-seronegative. CDR3s include the opening cysteine and the closing phenylalanine or tryptophan. The D gene is left open where the match is weak. Size values are once, few and many counts, or a class for expanded clones, and some rows have none.

D | J | V | size | CDR3 | DNA
NA | TRBJ1-4 | TRBV4-2 | NA | CASSQDPLRGGEKLFF | TGTGCCAGCAGCCAAGACCCCCTACGGGGGGGGGAAAAACTGTTTTTT
NA | TRBJ1-3 | TRBV27 | NA | CASSSQGSGNTIYF | TGTGCCAGCAGTTCACAGGGCTCGGGAAACACCATATATTTT
NA | TRBJ2-5 | TRBV7-9 | NA | CASSYSDRGETQYF | TGTGCCAGCAGCTATTCGGACAGAGGGGAGACCCAGTACTTC
NA | TRBJ2-7 | TRBV28 | NA | CASSLLTGTSYEQYF | TGTGCCAGCAGTTTGTTGACAGGGACTTCCTACGAGCAGTACTTC
TRBD1 | TRBJ2-7 | TRBV4-2 | NA | CASSQGGTGALEQYF | TGTGCCAGCAGCCAGGGCGGGACAGGGGCTTTAGAGCAGTACTTC
NA | TRBJ2-5 | TRBV27 | NA | CASSQISLYQETQYF | TGTGCCAGCAGCCAGATTTCCTTGTACCAAGAGACCCAGTACTTC
TRBD2 | TRBJ2-7 | TRBV27 | NA | CASSSQKTSVSGEQYF | TGTGCCAGCAGTTCCCAAAAAACTAGCGTCTCCGGCGAGCAGTACTTC
NA | TRBJ1-3 | TRBV7-9 | NA | CASSLLATVSSGNTIYF | TGTGCCAGCAGCTTACTTGCGACAGTCAGCTCTGGAAACACCATATATTTT
TRBD1 | TRBJ1-2 | TRBV9 | NA | CASSPDRGSAGYTF | TGTGCCAGCAGCCCTGACAGGGGGTCGGCTGGCTACACCTTC
TRBD2 | TRBJ2-4 | TRBV6-1 | NA | CASSAGLAGGPRFGHF | TGTGCCAGCAGTGCGGGACTAGCGGGGGGACCCAGATTCGGTCACTTC
TRBD2 | TRBJ2-7 | TRBV6-5 | once | CASSYSGRGADYEQYF | TGTGCCAGCAGTTACTCTGGGCGGGGGGCCGACTACGAGCAGTACTTC
TRBD1 | TRBJ2-2 | TRBV11-2 | NA | CASSLTGGGSAGELFF | TGTGCCAGCAGCTTGACAGGGGGCGGAAGTGCCGGGGAGCTGTTTTTT
TRBD2 | TRBJ2-2 | TRBV29-1 | once | CSVLSGGPNTGELFF | TGCAGCGTTTTAAGCGGGGGGCCCAACACCGGGGAGCTGTTTTTT
TRBD2 | TRBJ2-1 | TRBV29-1 | NA | CSVEAGGDNEQFF | TGCAGCGTTGAAGCGGGAGGAGACAATGAGCAGTTCTTC
TRBD1 | TRBJ1-2 | TRBV18 | NA | CASSPGTGWRYGYTF | TGTGCCAGCTCACCAGGGACAGGGTGGAGGTATGGCTACACCTTC
NA | TRBJ1-5 | TRBV7-2 | NA | CASSKVREWNQPQHF | TGTGCCAGCAGCAAAGTGAGGGAGTGGAATCAGCCCCAGCATTTT
TRBD1 | TRBJ1-5 | TRBV2 | NA | CASSEDRGNQPQHF | TGTGCCAGCAGTGAAGACAGGGGAAATCAGCCCCAGCATTTT
NA | TRBJ1-2 | TRBV6-1 | NA | CASSGTEGGYTF | TGTGCCAGCAGTGGGACAGAGGGAGGCTACACCTTC
TRBD2 | TRBJ2-3 | TRBV9 | NA | CASSAQRRTSGFTDTQYF | TGTGCCAGCAGCGCCCAACGCAGGACTAGTGGGTTCACAGATACGCAGTATTTT
TRBD2 | TRBJ2-5 | TRBV5-4 | NA | CASSPGTSGYQETQYF | TGTGCCAGCAGCCCCGGGACTAGCGGATACCAAGAGACCCAGTACTTC
NA | TRBJ1-2 | TRBV4-3 | NA | CASSQNYRDNYYGYTF | TGCGCCAGCAGCCAAAATTACCGGGACAACTACTATGGCTACACCTTC
NA | TRBJ2-7 | TRBV5-1 | NA | CASSLEQGKASYEQYF | TGCGCCAGCAGCTTGGAACAGGGTAAAGCCTCCTACGAGCAGTACTTC
TRBD2 | TRBJ2-7 | TRBV29-1 | NA | CSVGLAGPYEQYF | TGCAGCGTCGGACTAGCGGGCCCCTACGAGCAGTACTTC
NA | TRBJ2-1 | TRBV1 | NA | CTSSQWGTSGRGYNEQFF | TGCACCAGCAGCCAATGGGGGACTAGCGGGAGAGGCTACAATGAGCAGTTCTTC
TRBD2 | TRBJ2-3 | TRBV6-1 | NA | CASSEGAASGTDTQYF | TGTGCCAGCAGTGAAGGGGCGGCTAGCGGGACAGATACGCAGTATTTT
TRBD2 | TRBJ2-5 | TRBV5-1 | NA | CASSLAGLAGILQETQYF | TGCGCCAGCAGCTTGGCCGGTCTAGCGGGCATATTACAAGAGACCCAGTACTTC
TRBD1 | TRBJ2-1 | TRBV11-3 | NA | CASSIGQVYEQFF | TGTGCCAGCAGCATTGGACAGGTCTATGAGCAGTTCTTC
TRBD1 | TRBJ1-5 | TRBV27 | NA | CARRDSSNQPQHF | TGTGCCAGGCGGGACAGTAGCAATCAGCCCCAGCATTTT
NA | TRBJ2-3 | TRBV11-3 | few | CASSPGDTQYF | TGTGCCAGCAGCCCAGGAGATACGCAGTATTTT
TRBD1 | TRBJ2-1 | TRBV4-1 | few | CASSSRDRGGGEQFF | TGCGCCAGCAGCTCCCGGGACAGGGGAGGGGGTGAGCAGTTCTTC
TRBD1 | TRBJ2-1 | TRBV25-1 | NA | CASSAPSGTGNNNEQFF | TGTGCCAGCAGTGCCCCTTCCGGGACAGGGAATAACAATGAGCAGTTCTTC
NA | TRBJ2-7 | TRBV6-6 | NA | CASSYPRREQYF | TGTGCCAGCAGTTACCCTAGAAGGGAGCAGTACTTC
TRBD1 | TRBJ1-5 | TRBV5-6 | NA | CASSFGQDNQPQHF | TGTGCCAGCAGCTTCGGACAGGACAATCAGCCCCAGCATTTT
NA | TRBJ2-2 | TRBV11-2 | NA | CASSLGRNTGELFF | TGTGCCAGCAGCTTGGGCAGGAACACCGGGGAGCTGTTTTTT
NA | TRBJ1-5 | TRBV27 | NA | CASSLSATRVGYSNQPQHF | TGTGCCAGCAGTTTATCTGCGACGCGGGTCGGTTATAGCAATCAGCCCCAGCATTTT
TRBD2 | TRBJ2-1 | TRBV5-1 | NA | CASTMRAGGSYNEQFF | TGCGCCAGCACAATGAGAGCGGGAGGTAGCTACAATGAGCAGTTCTTC
NA | TRBJ2-7 | TRBV5-5 | NA | CASSLAPGDPYEQYF | TGTGCCAGCAGCTTGGCTCCCGGGGATCCCTACGAGCAGTACTTC
TRBD2 | TRBJ2-3 | TRBV4-1 | NA | CASSQESGLTSGADTQYF | TGCGCCAGCAGCCAAGAGTCCGGGTTGACTAGCGGGGCAGATACGCAGTATTTT
NA | TRBJ1-5 | TRBV7-3 | NA | CASSRTVGQPQHF | TGTGCCAGCAGCAGGACAGTCGGGCAGCCCCAGCATTTT
NA | TRBJ1-5 | TRBV30 | NA | CAWSVGRGQPQHF | TGTGCCTGGAGTGTGGGCAGGGGTCAGCCCCAGCATTTT
TRBD1 | TRBJ2-7 | TRBV7-9 | NA | CASSLGDRVEQYF | TGTGCCAGCAGCTTGGGGGACAGGGTCGAGCAGTACTTC